The following is a T cell receptor (beta chain) sequence with its context. Trimming left V 8 bases short and J 3 bases short, with 17 bases between. Germline loops: CDR1 SGHAT, CDR2 FQNNGV. The CDR3 extends over 15 amino acids. Assay used: immunoSEQ multiplex PCR; TCRdb lists only in-frame clones, some missing. The repertoire consists of approximately 440,000 clones, with 87% occurring once and the leading ten covering under 0.75%. This sample was included in a study of blood T cell repertoires in COVID-19. The receptor's source is a woman between 18 and 29 years old who had recovered from COVID-19. The J gene is TRBJ1-3, the V gene TRBV11-2; a possible D gene is TRBD1 (5 bases). The sample taken for sequencing was PBMCs or T cells enriched from blood (not recorded which). CDR3 in amino acids: CASQTVGDFGNTIYF. The CDR3 nucleotides read TGTGCCAGCCAAACGGTCGGGGACTTTGGAAACACCATATATTTT.